A selection of T cell receptor beta chains follows, all from one sample in a study of Ad26.COV2.S vaccination and SARS-CoV-2 variants. Generated by immunoSEQ multiplex PCR, the TCRdb table keeps only in-frame clones and is missing some. The sample consists of 440,000 or so clones, 89% of them appearing once. The material was peripheral blood, obtained in a trial of Ad26.COV2.S vaccine versus placebo. All receptors come from a person aged 18-60 years who received the Ad26.COV2.S COVID-19 vaccine or a placebo. Each CDR3 is given with its conserved first and last residue. Each record gives: V gene, D gene, clone size, J gene, CDR3 DNA, CDR3 protein. A D gene is named only where the DNA matches it firmly. Clone size is stated in some rows and not others, as once, few, many or a class when expanded.

V gene: TRBV5-1; D gene: TRBD2; clone size: -; J gene: TRBJ2-3; CDR3 DNA: TGCGCCAGCAGCTGGACTAGCGGGAGCAGCACAGATACGCAGTATTTT; CDR3 protein: CASSWTSGSSTDTQYF
V gene: TRBV7-9; D gene: TRBD1; clone size: -; J gene: TRBJ2-7; CDR3 DNA: TGTGCCAGCAGCCCGCACCCTTCCGGGACAGGGAGCTACGAGCAGTACTTC; CDR3 protein: CASSPHPSGTGSYEQYF
V gene: TRBV6-5; D gene: TRBD1; clone size: -; J gene: TRBJ2-5; CDR3 DNA: TGTGCCGTTCTAGGGGACAGGGAGGAGACCCAGTACTTC; CDR3 protein: CAVLGDREETQYF
V gene: TRBV28; D gene: -; clone size: -; J gene: TRBJ2-3; CDR3 DNA: TGTGCCAGCAGTTCCCTCCCTGGGTGGGGCACAGATACGCAGTATTTT; CDR3 protein: CASSSLPGWGTDTQYF
V gene: TRBV5-1; D gene: TRBD1; clone size: once; J gene: TRBJ1-4; CDR3 DNA: TGCGCCAGCAGCCTTGGCTGGGAGGGGGCAAAAGAAAAACTGTTTTTT; CDR3 protein: CASSLGWEGAKEKLFF
V gene: TRBV19; D gene: -; clone size: -; J gene: TRBJ2-3; CDR3 DNA: TGTGCCAGTAGAGGAAGCGGCACTTTCACAGATACGCAGTATTTT; CDR3 protein: CASRGSGTFTDTQYF
V gene: TRBV6-5; D gene: -; clone size: -; J gene: TRBJ2-1; CDR3 DNA: TGTGCCAGCAGTCCAATTCCGGGATACAATGAGCAGTTCTTC; CDR3 protein: CASSPIPGYNEQFF
V gene: TRBV7-2; D gene: -; clone size: -; J gene: TRBJ2-5; CDR3 DNA: TGTGCCAGCAGCCTCCAAGAGACCCAGTACTTC; CDR3 protein: CASSLQETQYF
V gene: TRBV7-2; D gene: TRBD2; clone size: -; J gene: TRBJ2-5; CDR3 DNA: TGTGCCAGCAGCTCAAGGACTAGCGGCCCCAGGGAGACCCAGTACTTC; CDR3 protein: CASSSRTSGPRETQYF
V gene: TRBV19; D gene: TRBD1; clone size: -; J gene: TRBJ2-7; CDR3 DNA: TGTGCCAGTAGCCTCCGGGACAGGGGCACCTACGAGCAGTACTTC; CDR3 protein: CASSLRDRGTYEQYF
V gene: TRBV5-1; D gene: -; clone size: -; J gene: TRBJ1-4; CDR3 DNA: TGCGCCAGCAGGCAGAAACTTACGGGGGAAAAACTGTTTTTT; CDR3 protein: CASRQKLTGEKLFF
V gene: TRBV29-1; D gene: -; clone size: -; J gene: TRBJ1-2; CDR3 DNA: TGCAGCGTTGATCGGGAGGCAGGGGTTGGCTATGGCTACACCTTC; CDR3 protein: CSVDREAGVGYGYTF
V gene: TRBV5-8; D gene: -; clone size: -; J gene: TRBJ2-3; CDR3 DNA: TGTGCCAGCAGCTTGGCGCGCAGGGTTACAGATACGCAGTATTTT; CDR3 protein: CASSLARRVTDTQYF
V gene: TRBV6-2/TRBV6-3; D gene: -; clone size: -; J gene: TRBJ1-6; CDR3 DNA: TGTGCCAGCAGTTACCCTTACAGAAGACGTAATTCACCCCTCCACTTT; CDR3 protein: CASSYPYRRRNSPLHF
V gene: TRBV9; D gene: TRBD1; clone size: -; J gene: TRBJ1-4; CDR3 DNA: TGTGCCAGCAGTCACAAAACAGGGGACACTAATGAAAAACTGTTTTTT; CDR3 protein: CASSHKTGDTNEKLFF
V gene: TRBV28; D gene: -; clone size: -; J gene: TRBJ2-7; CDR3 DNA: TGTGCCAGCAGAAAGGCAGGCTACGAGCAGTACTTC; CDR3 protein: CASRKAGYEQYF
V gene: TRBV12-3/TRBV12-4; D gene: -; clone size: -; J gene: TRBJ1-2; CDR3 DNA: TGTGCCAGCAGTTTATACAGCGCGAATGGCTACACCTTC; CDR3 protein: CASSLYSANGYTF
V gene: TRBV19; D gene: -; clone size: -; J gene: TRBJ2-1; CDR3 DNA: TGTGCCAGCCTAGGTGGCAATGAGCAGTTCTTC; CDR3 protein: CASLGGNEQFF
V gene: TRBV9; D gene: TRBD2; clone size: -; J gene: TRBJ2-7; CDR3 DNA: TGTGCCAGCAGCGTAAAGCCCGGGACTAGAACGTACGAGCAGTACTTC; CDR3 protein: CASSVKPGTRTYEQYF
V gene: TRBV7-2; D gene: -; clone size: -; J gene: TRBJ2-7; CDR3 DNA: TGTGCCAGCAGCTTAGCGGTGGGGCGGGTAACCTACGAGCAGTACTTC; CDR3 protein: CASSLAVGRVTYEQYF
V gene: TRBV2; D gene: -; clone size: once; J gene: TRBJ1-4; CDR3 DNA: TGTGCCAGCAGTGAAATGAGTGTTGGCCGTGGAAGGCTTAATGAAAAACTGTTTTTT; CDR3 protein: CASSEMSVGRGRLNEKLFF
V gene: TRBV28; D gene: -; clone size: -; J gene: TRBJ2-5; CDR3 DNA: TGTGCCAGCAGTTTATCCCTGGAGGGTCAAGAGACCCAGTACTTC; CDR3 protein: CASSLSLEGQETQYF
V gene: TRBV6-5; D gene: TRBD1; clone size: -; J gene: TRBJ2-7; CDR3 DNA: TGTGCCAGCAGTTCCGGACAGGCGAGCTCCTACGAGCAGTACTTC; CDR3 protein: CASSSGQASSYEQYF
V gene: TRBV19; D gene: TRBD2; clone size: -; J gene: TRBJ2-1; CDR3 DNA: TGTGCCAGTAGTGGGAACAGAAAGACTAGCGGGAGGCCTAGCTCCTACAATGAGCAGTTCTTC; CDR3 protein: CASSGNRKTSGRPSSYNEQFF
V gene: TRBV9; D gene: -; clone size: -; J gene: TRBJ1-1; CDR3 DNA: TGTGCCAGCAGCGTAGGGAATGGGGTTGCTGGCACTGAAGCTTTCTTT; CDR3 protein: CASSVGNGVAGTEAFF
V gene: TRBV4-2; D gene: TRBD2; clone size: -; J gene: TRBJ2-3; CDR3 DNA: TGTGCCAGCAGCCCTGAAGGTGGGGCTAGCGGGAGCCTTATTCGGGCTACGCAGTATTTT; CDR3 protein: CASSPEGGASGSLIRATQYF
V gene: TRBV10-3; D gene: -; clone size: -; J gene: TRBJ2-5; CDR3 DNA: TGTGCCATCAGTGAAGTGGACGGGGAGACCCAGTACTTC; CDR3 protein: CAISEVDGETQYF
V gene: TRBV3-1/TRBV3-2; D gene: TRBD2; clone size: once; J gene: TRBJ2-1; CDR3 DNA: TGTGCCAGCAGCCAAGACCCACGGACTAGCAATGAGCAGTTCTTC; CDR3 protein: CASSQDPRTSNEQFF
V gene: TRBV2; D gene: -; clone size: -; J gene: TRBJ2-5; CDR3 DNA: TGTGCCAGCACCGCACGTCAGATAGTCCAAGAGACCCAGTACTTC; CDR3 protein: CASTARQIVQETQYF
V gene: TRBV9; D gene: TRBD2; clone size: -; J gene: TRBJ2-7; CDR3 DNA: TGTGCCAGCAGCGTAGGACTAGCGGGTTACGAGCAGTACTTC; CDR3 protein: CASSVGLAGYEQYF
V gene: TRBV7-9; D gene: -; clone size: -; J gene: TRBJ1-2; CDR3 DNA: TGTGCCAGCAGCTTAGTCGCAGGATCCTATGATGGCTACACCTTC; CDR3 protein: CASSLVAGSYDGYTF
V gene: TRBV7-9; D gene: -; clone size: -; J gene: TRBJ2-3; CDR3 DNA: TGTGCCAGCAGCTTCATAGTAGATACGCAGTATTTT; CDR3 protein: CASSFIVDTQYF
V gene: TRBV30; D gene: -; clone size: few; J gene: TRBJ1-1; CDR3 DNA: TGTGCCTGGAGGCGGGGGGTGGAGACTGAAGCTTTCTTT; CDR3 protein: CAWRRGVETEAFF
V gene: TRBV28; D gene: -; clone size: -; J gene: TRBJ1-1; CDR3 DNA: TGTGCCAGCAGCTTCGCACGGCTCCGTGAAGCTTTCTTT; CDR3 protein: CASSFARLREAFF
V gene: TRBV4-3; D gene: TRBD2; clone size: once; J gene: TRBJ2-2; CDR3 DNA: TGCGCCAGCAGCCAAGCTAATTACCAAACCCCGGGGGGAGACGGGGAGCTGTTTTTT; CDR3 protein: CASSQANYQTPGGDGELFF
V gene: TRBV27; D gene: -; clone size: -; J gene: TRBJ1-6; CDR3 DNA: TGTGCCAGCCTCACGGCTCGTGGGGTGGCAGGGAATTCACCCCTCCACTTT; CDR3 protein: CASLTARGVAGNSPLHF
V gene: TRBV1; D gene: -; clone size: -; J gene: TRBJ2-5; CDR3 DNA: TGCACCAGCAGCCAAGGGGACGGAGAGACCCAGTACTTC; CDR3 protein: CTSSQGDGETQYF
V gene: TRBV6-5; D gene: -; clone size: -; J gene: TRBJ2-7; CDR3 DNA: TGTGCCAGCAGCGATGGGTACGAGCAGTACTTC; CDR3 protein: CASSDGYEQYF
V gene: TRBV6-2/TRBV6-3; D gene: TRBD2; clone size: -; J gene: TRBJ2-3; CDR3 DNA: TGTGCCAGCAGTTACGTACCTTCACTAGCGGGGTGGAGGGATACGCAGTATTTT; CDR3 protein: CASSYVPSLAGWRDTQYF
V gene: TRBV7-9; D gene: -; clone size: -; J gene: TRBJ2-1; CDR3 DNA: TGTGCCAGCAGCCCCGACGCCCATGAGCAGTTCTTC; CDR3 protein: CASSPDAHEQFF
V gene: TRBV7-2; D gene: -; clone size: few; J gene: TRBJ1-6; CDR3 DNA: TGTGCCAGCAGCTTAAACCCGGTTAATTCACCCCTCCACTTT; CDR3 protein: CASSLNPVNSPLHF
V gene: TRBV7-9; D gene: -; clone size: -; J gene: TRBJ2-1; CDR3 DNA: TGTGCCAGCAGCTCGTCGCTTTCCTCCTACAATGAGCAGTTCTTC; CDR3 protein: CASSSSLSSYNEQFF
V gene: TRBV5-6; D gene: -; clone size: once; J gene: TRBJ1-1; CDR3 DNA: TGTGCCAGCAGCTTTTCCGGGACGGGTGAAGCTTTCTTT; CDR3 protein: CASSFSGTGEAFF
V gene: TRBV7-8; D gene: TRBD1; clone size: -; J gene: TRBJ1-5; CDR3 DNA: TGTGCCAGCAGCTCAATACCGGGACAGGGGTTCCTCTATCAGCCCCAGCATTTT; CDR3 protein: CASSSIPGQGFLYQPQHF
V gene: TRBV15; D gene: TRBD1; clone size: -; J gene: TRBJ2-3; CDR3 DNA: TGTGCCACCAGCGAGAGACAGGGGAAAGTACCAGATACGCAGTATTTT; CDR3 protein: CATSERQGKVPDTQYF
V gene: TRBV18; D gene: -; clone size: -; J gene: TRBJ2-7; CDR3 DNA: TGTGCCAGCTCACCCCCCGGGCGGGGGCTGTCGCACTACGAGCAGTACTTC; CDR3 protein: CASSPPGRGLSHYEQYF
V gene: TRBV3-1/TRBV3-2; D gene: TRBD2; clone size: -; J gene: TRBJ2-1; CDR3 DNA: TGTGCCAGCAGCCGGGTAATAGCGGGACCGAACCCTGAGCAGTTCTTC; CDR3 protein: CASSRVIAGPNPEQFF
V gene: TRBV4-1; D gene: TRBD2; clone size: -; J gene: TRBJ2-1; CDR3 DNA: TGCGCCAGCAGCCAAGTCGTGGGCGATAGCGGGGGGGGCGCGTTCTTC; CDR3 protein: CASSQVVGDSGGGAFF